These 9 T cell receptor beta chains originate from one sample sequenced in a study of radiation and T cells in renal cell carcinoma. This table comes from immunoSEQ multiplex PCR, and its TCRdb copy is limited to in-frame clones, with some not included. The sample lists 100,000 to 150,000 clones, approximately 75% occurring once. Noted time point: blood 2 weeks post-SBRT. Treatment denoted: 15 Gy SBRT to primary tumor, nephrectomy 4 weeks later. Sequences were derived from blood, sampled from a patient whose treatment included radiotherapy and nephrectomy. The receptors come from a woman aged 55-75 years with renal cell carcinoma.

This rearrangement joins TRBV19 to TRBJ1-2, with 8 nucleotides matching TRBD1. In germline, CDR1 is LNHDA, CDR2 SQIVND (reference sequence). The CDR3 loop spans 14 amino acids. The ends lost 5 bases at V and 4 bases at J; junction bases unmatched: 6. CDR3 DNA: TGTGCCAGTAGTCAACAGGGGGGAGGCTATGGCTACACCTTC. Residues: CASSQQGGGYGYTF.

The CDR3 nucleotides read TGTGCCAGCAGTGAGGGACTAGGGAGCACAGATACGCAGTATTTT. Translation gives CASSEGLGSTDTQYF. The chain joins TRBV2 to TRBJ2-3; 8 positions agree with TRBD2. After removal of 3 bases from V and 0 bases from J, the junction contained 2 bases not matched to a gene. Germline loops: CDR1 SNHLY, CDR2 FYNNEI. The CDR3 consists of 15 residues.

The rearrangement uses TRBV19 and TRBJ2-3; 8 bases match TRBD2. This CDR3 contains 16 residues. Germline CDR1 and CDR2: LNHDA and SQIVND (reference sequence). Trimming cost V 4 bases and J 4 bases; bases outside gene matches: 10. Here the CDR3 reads CASSTTWAGGADTQYF. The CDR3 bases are TGTGCCAGTAGTACAACTTGGGCGGGGGGAGCAGATACGCAGTATTTT.

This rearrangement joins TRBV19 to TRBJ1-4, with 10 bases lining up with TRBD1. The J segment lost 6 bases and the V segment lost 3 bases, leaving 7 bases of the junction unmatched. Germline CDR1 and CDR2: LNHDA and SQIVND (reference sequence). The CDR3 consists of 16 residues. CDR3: CASSIPTGGRDEKLFF. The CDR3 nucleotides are TGTGCCAGTAGTATCCCGACAGGGGGCCGGGATGAAAAACTGTTTTTT.

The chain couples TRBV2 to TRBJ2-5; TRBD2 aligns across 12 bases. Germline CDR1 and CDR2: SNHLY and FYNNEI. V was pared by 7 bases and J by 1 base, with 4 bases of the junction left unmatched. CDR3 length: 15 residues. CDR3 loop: CASKWTSGAQETQYF. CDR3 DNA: TGTGCCAGCAAGTGGACTAGCGGGGCCCAAGAGACCCAGTACTTC. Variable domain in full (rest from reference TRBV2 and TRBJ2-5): EPEVTQTPSHQVTQMGQEVILRCVPISNHLYFYWYRQILGQKVEFLVSFYNNEISEKSEIFDDQFSVERPDGSNFTLKIRSTKLEDSAMYFCASKWTSGAQETQYFGPGTRLLVL.

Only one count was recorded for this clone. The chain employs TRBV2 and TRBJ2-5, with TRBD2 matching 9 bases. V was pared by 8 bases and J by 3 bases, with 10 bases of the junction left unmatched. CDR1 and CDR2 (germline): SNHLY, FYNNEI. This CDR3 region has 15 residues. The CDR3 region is CASLWRAGGKETQYF. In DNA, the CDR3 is TGTGCCAGCCTCTGGAGAGCGGGGGGAAAAGAGACCCAGTACTTC.

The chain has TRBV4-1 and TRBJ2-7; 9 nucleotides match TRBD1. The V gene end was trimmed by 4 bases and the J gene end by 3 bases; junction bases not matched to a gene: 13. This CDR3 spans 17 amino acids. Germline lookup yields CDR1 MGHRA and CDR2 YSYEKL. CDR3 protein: CASSPRTGVRPNYEQYF. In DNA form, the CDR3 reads TGCGCCAGCAGCCCTCGGACAGGGGTTCGCCCTAACTACGAGCAGTACTTC.

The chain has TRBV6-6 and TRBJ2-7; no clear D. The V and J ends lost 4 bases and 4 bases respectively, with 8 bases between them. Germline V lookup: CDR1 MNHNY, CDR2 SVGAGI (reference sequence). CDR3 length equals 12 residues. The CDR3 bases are TGTGCCAGCAGTTTACGGAGTTACGAGCAGTACTTC. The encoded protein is CASSLRSYEQYF.

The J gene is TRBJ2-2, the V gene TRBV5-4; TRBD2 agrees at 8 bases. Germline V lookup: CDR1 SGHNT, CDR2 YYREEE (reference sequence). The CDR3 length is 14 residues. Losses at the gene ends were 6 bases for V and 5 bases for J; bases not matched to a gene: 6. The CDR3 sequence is CASMGTRETGELFF. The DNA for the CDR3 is TGTGCCAGCATGGGGACTAGGGAGACCGGGGAGCTGTTTTTT.